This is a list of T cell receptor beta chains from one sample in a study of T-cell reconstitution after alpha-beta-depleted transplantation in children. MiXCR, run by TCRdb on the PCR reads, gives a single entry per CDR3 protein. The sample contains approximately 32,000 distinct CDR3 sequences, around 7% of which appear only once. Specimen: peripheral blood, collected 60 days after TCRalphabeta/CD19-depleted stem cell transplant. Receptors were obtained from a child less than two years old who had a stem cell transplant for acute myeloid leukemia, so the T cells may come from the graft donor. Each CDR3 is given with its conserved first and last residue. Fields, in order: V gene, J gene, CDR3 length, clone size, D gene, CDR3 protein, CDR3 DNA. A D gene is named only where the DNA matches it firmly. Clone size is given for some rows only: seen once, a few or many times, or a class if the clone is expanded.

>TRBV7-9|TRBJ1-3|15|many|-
CASSLSQGTGNTIYF
TGTGCCAGCAGCTTGAGCCAGGGCACTGGAAACACCATATATTTT
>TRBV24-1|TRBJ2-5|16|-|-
CATSEARGPWGETQYF
TGTGCCACCAGTGAGGCCAGGGGACCCTGGGGAGAGACCCAGTACTTC
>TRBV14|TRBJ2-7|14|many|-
CASSPGTLNHEQYF
TGTGCCAGCAGCCCCGGGACCCTAAACCACGAGCAGTACTTC
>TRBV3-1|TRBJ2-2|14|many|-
CASSQVRNTGELFF
TGTGCCAGCAGCCAAGTCCGGAACACCGGGGAGCTGTTTTTT
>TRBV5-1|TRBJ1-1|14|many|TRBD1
CASSFLGQGLEAFF
TGCGCCAGCAGCTTCCTAGGACAGGGTCTTGAAGCTTTCTTT
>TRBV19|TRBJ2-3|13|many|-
CASAGGGVDTQYF
TGTGCCTCGGCAGGGGGGGGCGTAGATACGCAGTATTTT
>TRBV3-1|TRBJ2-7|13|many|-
CASSHGEGDEQYF
TGTGCCAGCAGCCACGGAGAGGGAGACGAGCAGTACTTC
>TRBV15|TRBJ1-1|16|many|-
CATSSGAGRAVTEAFF
TGTGCCACCAGCAGCGGGGCAGGCAGGGCGGTCACTGAAGCTTTCTTT
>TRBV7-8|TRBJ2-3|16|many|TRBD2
CASSFLAGVGTDTQYF
TGTGCCAGCAGCTTCCTAGCGGGAGTGGGCACAGATACGCAGTATTTT
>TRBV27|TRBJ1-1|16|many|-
CASRLRGRGGFTEAFF
TGTGCCAGCAGGTTGCGGGGGCGCGGGGGGTTCACTGAAGCTTTCTTT
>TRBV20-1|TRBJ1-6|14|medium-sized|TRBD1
CSAPSAGGISPLHF
TGCAGTGCCCCCAGTGCAGGGGGGATTTCACCCCTCCACTTT
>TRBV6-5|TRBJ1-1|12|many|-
CASKDGNTEAFF
TGTGCCAGTAAGGACGGGAACACTGAAGCTTTCTTT
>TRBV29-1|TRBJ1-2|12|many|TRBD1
CSVAGGNYGYTF
TGCAGCGTGGCAGGGGGTAACTATGGCTACACCTTC
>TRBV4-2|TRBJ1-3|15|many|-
CASSLDGVSGNTIYF
TGTGCCAGCAGCCTGGACGGAGTCTCTGGAAACACCATATATTTT
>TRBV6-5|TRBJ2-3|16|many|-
CASSYSALGSTDTQYF
TGTGCCAGCAGTTACTCGGCCTTAGGGTCTACAGATACGCAGTATTTT
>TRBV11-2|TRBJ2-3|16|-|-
CASSLDGGYDTDTQYF
TGTGCCAGCAGCTTAGACGGGGGTTACGACACAGATACGCAGTATTTT
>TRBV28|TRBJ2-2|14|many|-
CASSGGRYTGELFF
TGTGCCAGCAGTGGAGGACGGTACACCGGGGAGCTGTTTTTT
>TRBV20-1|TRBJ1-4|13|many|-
CSASQEGHEKLFF
TGCAGTGCTTCCCAGGAGGGCCATGAAAAACTGTTTTTT
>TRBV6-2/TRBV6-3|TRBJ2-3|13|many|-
CASSSRRTDTQYF
TGTGCCAGCAGTTCCCGAAGGACAGATACGCAGTATTTT
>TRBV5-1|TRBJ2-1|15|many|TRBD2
CASSGLAKAFGEQFF
TGCGCCAGCAGCGGACTAGCTAAGGCCTTCGGTGAGCAGTTCTTC
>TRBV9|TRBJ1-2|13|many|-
CASSVSGNYGYTF
TGTGCCAGCAGCGTATCCGGGAACTATGGCTACACCTTC
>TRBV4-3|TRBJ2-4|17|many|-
CASSQEGGTVGLDIQYF
TGCGCCAGCAGCCAAGAGGGGGGGACAGTAGGATTAGACATTCAGTACTTC
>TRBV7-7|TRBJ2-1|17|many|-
CASSLGFQGSSYNEQFF
TGTGCTAGCAGCTTAGGATTCCAGGGAAGCTCCTACAATGAGCAGTTCTTC
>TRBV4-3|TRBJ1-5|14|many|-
CASSQDRLNQPQHF
TGCGCCAGCAGCCAGGACAGACTGAATCAGCCCCAGCATTTT
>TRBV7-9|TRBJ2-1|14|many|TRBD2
CASSPTSGDNEQFF
TGTGCCAGCAGCCCGACTAGCGGCGACAATGAGCAGTTCTTC
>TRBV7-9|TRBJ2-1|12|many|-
CASSSGSGEQFF
TGTGCCAGCAGCTCGGGGAGTGGGGAGCAGTTCTTC
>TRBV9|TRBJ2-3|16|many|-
CASSVGGAGDGDTQYF
TGTGCCAGCAGCGTAGGTGGGGCAGGGGACGGGGATACGCAGTATTTT